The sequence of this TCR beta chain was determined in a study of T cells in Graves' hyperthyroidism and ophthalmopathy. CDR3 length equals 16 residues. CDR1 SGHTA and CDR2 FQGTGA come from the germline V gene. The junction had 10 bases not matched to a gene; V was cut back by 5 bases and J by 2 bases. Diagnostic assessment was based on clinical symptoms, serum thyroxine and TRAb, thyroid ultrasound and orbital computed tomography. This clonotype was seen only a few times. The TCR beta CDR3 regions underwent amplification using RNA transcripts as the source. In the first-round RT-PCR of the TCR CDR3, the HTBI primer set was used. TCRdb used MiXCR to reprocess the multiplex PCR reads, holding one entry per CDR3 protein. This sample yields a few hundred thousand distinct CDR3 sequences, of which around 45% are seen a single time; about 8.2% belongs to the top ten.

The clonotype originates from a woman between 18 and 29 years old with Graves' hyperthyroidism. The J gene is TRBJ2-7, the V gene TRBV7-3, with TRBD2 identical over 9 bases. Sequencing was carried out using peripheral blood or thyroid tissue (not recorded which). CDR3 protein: CASSRIAGVGAYEQYF. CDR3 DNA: TGTGCCAGCAGCCGAATAGCGGGAGTTGGGGCCTACGAGCAGTACTTC.